Listed here are 18 T cell receptor beta chains from one sample, sequenced in a study of blood T cells in healthy people across ages (dated by TCRdb to between 2014 and 2017). The library was generated by 5' RACE. A second roughly 6 to 12 cycle PCR used a sample-barcoded 5' primer and a J-beta primer mix. TCRdb passed the public sequencing reads through fastp at Q25 and MiXCR, retaining productive beta sequences. Each entry merges the rows of one CDR3 protein and shows their most common DNA and genes. The sample data list 1.8 million or so distinct CDR3 sequences, and 30% to 40% of these were observed just once. 23% of the sample is in the top ten clones. The sample comprised blood. The receptor set was obtained from a human donor in good health.

This clonotype was seen a handful of times. The chain has TRBV4-2 and TRBJ1-4, with D possibly TRBD1 on 6 matching bases. CDR3 length: 17 residues. The V gene's germline CDR1 is LGHNA and CDR2 YNFKEQ. V lost 4 bases to trimming and J lost 8 bases, with 23 bases between them. Here the CDR3 DNA reads TGTGCCAGCAGCCCTCATGTGGGAAGGGGGGCAAAGGAAAAACTGTTTTTT. This codes for CASSPHVGRGAKEKLFF.

The chain links TRBV4-1 to TRBJ1-4; no clear D gene. The germline CDR1 and CDR2 sequences are MGHRA and YSYEKL. The CDR3 spans 14 residues. V lost 2 bases to trimming and J lost 4 bases, with 8 bases between them. The CDR3: CASSQTIYNEKLFF. The DNA of the CDR3 is TGCGCCAGCAGCCAAACGATCTATAATGAAAAACTGTTTTTT.

As to this clonotype: Given the absence of the conserved phenylalanine or tryptophan at the CDR3 end, a read error is likely. The chain recombines TRBV6-1 with TRBJ2-5; 12 nucleotides align to TRBD2. Trimming cost V 8 bases and J 5 bases; bases outside gene matches: 6. The CDR3 is 14 residues long. Germline V gives CDR1 MNHNS, CDR2 SASEGT. The CDR3: CASSTSGGGETQYL. The CDR3 bases are TGTGCCAGCTCGACTAGCGGGGGTGGCGAGACCCAGTACCTC.

As regards this clonotype: Compared with germline, one end of the junction differs, possibly owing to a read error. The chain combines TRBV20-1 with TRBJ2-7; 7 bases are a match to TRBD1. The CDR3 length is 15 residues. Germline CDR1 DFQATT, CDR2 SNEGSKA (reference sequence). CDR3: CSASIDRAEEDERYF. CDR3 sequence (DNA): TGCAGTGCTAGTATAGACAGGGCTGAAGAGGACGAGCGGTACTTC.

The rearrangement joins TRBV7-2 to TRBJ2-1; 13 bases agree with TRBD2. J lost 10 bases, V lost 5 bases, and 11 bases had no gene match. The V gene's germline CDR1 is SGHTA and CDR2 FQGNSA. This CDR3 has 16 residues. The CDR3 DNA is TGTGCCAGCAGCCAGTACCGACTAGCGGGGGGCTACGAGCAGTTCTTC. Residues: CASSQYRLAGGYEQFF.

The chain has TRBV7-2 and TRBJ2-1; tentatively, D is TRBD2 (5 bases). Germline CDR1 is SGHTA and CDR2 is FQGNSA. This CDR3 comprises 15 residues. The V end was cut by 1 base, the J end by 11 bases, with 18 bases between. The CDR3 DNA reads TGTGCCAGCAGCTTAGAAGGGATTAAGGGAGTTAAGCAGTTCTTC. Its translation is CASSLEGIKGVKQFF.

In its sample, this clonotype was seen a few times. At one of its ends the junction is not consistent with the germline gene, which may arise from a read error. This chain uses TRBV5-6 with TRBJ1-5; D is uncertain. CDR3 length equals 14 residues. Germline V gene sequence: CDR1 SGHDT, CDR2 YYEEEE. CDR3 bases: TGTGCCGGCAGCTTGTTTTTTAGCAATCAGCCCCAGCATTTT. Protein product: CAGSLFFSNQPQHF.

The rearrangement joins TRBV27 to TRBJ2-3; weak D call: TRBD2 (6 bases). The CDR3 spans 16 residues. Germline loops: CDR1 MNHEY, CDR2 SMNVEV (reference sequence). V lost 1 base and J lost 2, with 13 bases in between. The CDR3 protein is CASSLFGRENTDTQYF. The CDR3, as DNA: TGTGCCAGCAGTTTATTTGGCCGGGAGAACACAGATACGCAGTATTTT.

V and J are TRBV7-2 and TRBJ1-6; no definite D call. Trimming cost V 4 bases and J 7 bases, with 8 bases left between them. Germline CDR1 and CDR2: SGHTA and FQGNSA. The CDR3 extends over 13 amino acids. The CDR3 loop is CASSSGWNSPLHF. DNA of the CDR3: TGTGCCAGCAGCTCCGGGTGGAATTCACCCCTCCACTTT.

J is TRBJ1-2 and V is TRBV6-2 or TRBV6-3; D may be TRBD1 (5 bases). With 3 bases removed from V and 8 bases from J, the gap between germline ends came to 7 bases. Germline CDR1 reads MNHEY; CDR2 reads SVGEGT. CDR3 length equals 11 residues. The CDR3: CASSYGTGYTF. The CDR3 DNA is TGTGCCAGCAGTTATGGGACGGGCTACACCTTC.

This chain uses TRBV4-3 with TRBJ1-5; D is uncertain. In germline, CDR1 is LGHNA, CDR2 YSLEER. The V end lost 0 bases, the J end lost 0 bases, and 12 bases lay between the germline ends. CDR3 length equals 17 residues. CDR3: CASSQDSEANSNQPQHF. CDR3 DNA: TGCGCCAGCAGCCAAGATAGCGAAGCTAATAGCAATCAGCCCCAGCATTTT.

This clonotype turned up a few times. V and J are TRBV12-3 or TRBV12-4 and TRBJ1-1, with unresolved D. The CDR3 covers 13 residues. The ends were cut back, 3 bases at V and 4 bases at J, with 9 bases in the middle. CDR3 sequence: CASSFGHITEAFF. The CDR3 DNA reads TGTGCCAGCAGTTTCGGCCATATCACTGAAGCTTTCTTT.

This clonotype was seen a few times. V and J are TRBV6-6 and TRBJ2-3, with a weak D call TRBD2 (5 bases). In germline, CDR1 is MNHNY, CDR2 SVGAGI (reference sequence). The V end lost 4 bases, the J end lost 2 bases, and 13 bases lay between the germline ends. The CDR3 runs to 15 residues. The CDR3, as DNA: TGTGCCAGCAGTTTGGAGGTGGTACCCACAGATACGCAGTATTTT. Its translation is CASSLEVVPTDTQYF.

In this sample, this clonotype turned up a few times. This sequence joins TRBV12-3 or TRBV12-4 and TRBJ1-2; D may be TRBD1 (6 bases). V shed 6 bases and J shed 8 bases, with 19 bases lying between them. CDR3 length equals 14 residues. The CDR3 sequence: CASSTTGLAIGYTF. CDR3 DNA sequence: TGTGCCAGCAGCACGACAGGCCTAGCAATCGGCTACACCTTC.

This clonotype came up a few times. The rearrangement joins TRBV10-3 to TRBJ2-5; 11 bases map to TRBD1. Germline V lookup: CDR1 ENHRY, CDR2 SYGVKD. This CDR3 region has 15 residues. Losses at the gene ends were 7 bases for V and 1 base for J; bases not matched to a gene: 5. Written as DNA, the CDR3 is TGTGCCATCAATCCGGGACAGGGGGGCCAAGAGACCCAGTACTTC. Amino acid sequence: CAINPGQGGQETQYF.

The rearrangement joins TRBV20-1 to TRBJ2-3, with D possibly being TRBD1 (6 bases). This CDR3 is 13 amino acids long. CDR1 and CDR2 from the germline V gene are DFQATT and SNEGSKA (reference sequence). Trimming took off 4 bases at V and 8 bases at J, with 16 bases between the two ends. The CDR3 nucleotides are TGCAGTGCTATGGGGGCTAACCAGGGTACGCAGTATTTT. Protein sequence: CSAMGANQGTQYF.

Remarks on this clonotype: Given a much more abundant clone one base away, this may be a read error. The chain joins TRBV5-1 to TRBJ2-2; D uncertain. Germline values: CDR1 SGHRS, CDR2 YFSETQ. The CDR3 has 13 residues. V was clipped by 3 bases and J by 1 base, with 4 bases between them. The CDR3 sequence is CASSWGNTGELFF. In DNA, the CDR3 is TGCGCCAGCAGCTGGGGGAACACCGGGGAGCTGTTTTTT.

As for this clonotype: A read error may account for a junction end that differs from germline. The V gene is TRBV3-1, the J gene TRBJ2-2, with 8 bases fitting TRBD2. CDR1 is LGHDT and CDR2 is YNNKEL in the germline V gene (reference sequence). There are 17 residues in the CDR3. The CDR3 DNA sequence: TGTGCCAACAGCCAAGGAGCGGGGGCTTCAAACACCGGGGAGCTGTTTTTT. Encoded protein: CANSQGAGASNTGELFF.